In this sample, the clone carrying this T cell receptor (beta chain) turned up once. Its specificity is unknown. Unique molecular identifiers were used to barcode this TCRbeta library. MiXCR, applied by TCRdb to the PCR reads, yields one record per CDR3 protein. The repertoire includes about 440,000 distinct CDR3 sequences, roughly 44% of them detected once, and around 29% sits in the top ten. This sample was taken from a study of T-cell reconstitution after alpha-beta-depleted transplantation in children. General study results and limits: Expanded graft clones numbering several hundred reportedly gave rise to alpha-beta T cells about two months after transplant.

Germline CDR1 DFQATT, CDR2 SNEGSKA (reference sequence). CDR3 length: 15 amino acids. Trimming removed 5 bases at V and 2 bases at J, with 16 bases between. The sequencing here drew on PBMCs, taken before TCRalphabeta/CD19-depleted stem cell transplant. The sequence was obtained from a girl aged 2 to 9 with aplastic anemia, due to receive a stem cell transplant. The rearrangement joins TRBV20-1 to TRBJ2-1; D might be TRBD2 (6 bases). CDR3 loop: CSAPLPAGAYNEQFF. The CDR3 DNA follows: TGCAGTGCTCCACTTCCAGCGGGTGCCTACAATGAGCAGTTCTTC.